The clone carrying this T cell receptor (beta chain) showed up just a few times. Its antigen is undetermined. This sample is part of a study of T-cell memory formation after mild COVID-19. The wider study: There were largely donor-specific TCR clusters.

Whole-study results and caveats: Day 15 to 85 contracting clones showed balanced CD4/CD8; later expanders leaned CD4+.

Germline assignment: CDR1 SEHNR and CDR2 FQNEAQ (reference sequence). V was trimmed by 0 bases and J by 4 bases, leaving 12 bases between them. CDR3 length: 15 amino acids. MiXCR was run by TCRdb on the 5' RACE reads, yielding one entry per CDR3 protein. The sample contains 450,000 to 650,000 distinct CDR3 sequences, roughly 18% of which appear only once. J is TRBJ2-5 and V is TRBV7-9; D unresolved. Sequencing was done on a sample of PBMCs or a T cell subset sorted from them (not recorded which). The TCR comes from an adult woman who had mild COVID-19 (a few samples of this study predate the infection). Cell type and time point are not known. CDR3: CASSLAGARGETQYF. The CDR3 coding sequence is TGTGCCAGCAGCTTAGCGGGTGCCCGTGGAGAGACCCAGTACTTC.